This is a list of T cell receptor beta chains from one sample in a study of T cells in Graves' hyperthyroidism and ophthalmopathy. TCRdb itself ran the multiplex PCR reads through MiXCR, one entry per CDR3 protein. The data show 490,000 or so distinct CDR3 sequences, just under 20% seen once. Sequencing used blood. Receptors were obtained from a man aged 40-55 years with Graves' ophthalmopathy. Both conserved end residues are part of each CDR3. D genes are given only for firm matches. Only some rows state a clone size, as once, few, many or a class for expanded clones.

J: TRBJ1-6
size: few
V: TRBV3-1
D: NA
CDR3: CASSQANGPLHF
DNA: TGTGCCAGCAGCCAAGCCAATGGGCCCCTCCACTTT

J: TRBJ1-5
size: many
V: TRBV19
D: NA
CDR3: CASSIGLSRGVQPQHF
DNA: TGTGCCAGTAGTATTGGATTAAGTCGGGGAGTGCAGCCCCAGCATTTT

J: TRBJ2-5
size: many
V: TRBV3-1
D: NA
CDR3: CASSQGLLQGTQYF
DNA: TGTGCCAGCAGCCAAGGTTTACTCCAGGGTACCCAGTACTTC

J: TRBJ1-1
size: NA
V: TRBV6-1
D: TRBD1
CDR3: CASSSTRTGGTEAFF
DNA: TGTGCCAGCAGTTCCACACGGACAGGGGGAACTGAAGCTTTCTTT

J: TRBJ2-7
size: NA
V: TRBV7-6
D: NA
CDR3: CASSLVGEDEQYF
DNA: TGTGCCAGCAGCTTAGTTGGTGAGGACGAGCAGTACTTC

J: TRBJ2-1
size: many
V: TRBV28
D: NA
CDR3: CASSLGDEQFF
DNA: TGTGCCAGCAGTTTGGGCGATGAGCAGTTCTTC

J: TRBJ2-7
size: many
V: TRBV7-9
D: TRBD2
CDR3: CASSPSGETEQYF
DNA: TGTGCCAGCAGCCCTAGCGGGGAAACAGAGCAGTACTTC

J: TRBJ2-2
size: NA
V: TRBV28
D: NA
CDR3: CASSKLQGGPGELFF
DNA: TGTGCCAGCAGCAAATTACAGGGGGGGCCCGGGGAGCTGTTTTTT

J: TRBJ1-2
size: many
V: TRBV7-9
D: NA
CDR3: CASSRGGGYTF
DNA: TGTGCCAGCAGCAGGGGGGGTGGCTACACCTTC

J: TRBJ2-3
size: many
V: TRBV5-1
D: TRBD2
CDR3: CASRLAGPTDTQYF
DNA: TGCGCCAGCAGGCTAGCGGGACCCACAGATACGCAGTATTTT

J: TRBJ2-7
size: many
V: TRBV12-3/TRBV12-4
D: TRBD2
CDR3: CASKISGTNYEQYF
DNA: TGTGCCAGCAAAATTAGCGGGACCAACTACGAGCAGTACTTC

J: TRBJ2-7
size: NA
V: TRBV5-1
D: TRBD2
CDR3: CASSRGGEVSYEQYF
DNA: TGCGCCAGCTCCCGCGGGGGTGAAGTCTCCTACGAGCAGTACTTC

J: TRBJ2-5
size: few
V: TRBV7-7
D: TRBD1
CDR3: CASSLRGQGFVGTQYF
DNA: TGTGCTAGCAGCTTAAGGGGACAGGGGTTCGTGGGGACCCAGTACTTC

J: TRBJ2-7
size: many
V: TRBV12-3/TRBV12-4
D: NA
CDR3: CASSFYGPWGEQYF
DNA: TGTGCCAGCAGTTTTTACGGGCCCTGGGGGGAGCAGTACTTC

J: TRBJ2-7
size: few
V: TRBV6-1
D: NA
CDR3: CASRRTGYEQYF
DNA: TGTGCCAGCAGGAGAACGGGATACGAGCAGTACTTC

J: TRBJ2-7
size: many
V: TRBV6-2/TRBV6-3
D: NA
CDR3: CASGLPGRPYEQYF
DNA: TGTGCCAGCGGACTCCCGGGGAGACCCTACGAGCAGTACTTC

J: TRBJ1-5
size: NA
V: TRBV19
D: NA
CDR3: CASSTIRRPQNLQPQHF
DNA: TGTGCCAGTAGTACCATACGGAGGCCCCAAAATCTTCAGCCCCAGCATTTT

J: TRBJ2-2
size: many
V: TRBV12-3/TRBV12-4
D: NA
CDR3: CASSFQQRGTGELFF
DNA: TGTGCCAGCAGTTTCCAGCAACGGGGGACCGGGGAGCTGTTTTTT

J: TRBJ1-1
size: many
V: TRBV6-1
D: TRBD1
CDR3: CASSEALPGGRNAAFF
DNA: TGTGCCAGCAGTGAAGCGTTGCCAGGGGGCCGCAACGCAGCTTTCTTT

J: TRBJ2-7
size: few
V: TRBV6-1
D: TRBD2
CDR3: CASKLAGDEQYF
DNA: TGTGCCAGCAAATTAGCGGGAGACGAGCAGTACTTC

J: TRBJ2-7
size: few
V: TRBV28
D: NA
CDR3: CASNRYEQYF
DNA: TGTGCCAGCAACCGCTACGAGCAGTACTTC

J: TRBJ2-1
size: once
V: TRBV6-5
D: NA
CDR3: CASSYGSGNEQFF
DNA: TGTGCCAGCAGTTACGGTTCAGGTAATGAGCAGTTCTTC

J: TRBJ2-3
size: once
V: TRBV5-1
D: TRBD1
CDR3: CASRGTGGVDTQYF
DNA: TGCGCCAGCAGGGGGACAGGGGGCGTAGATACGCAGTATTTT

J: TRBJ1-2
size: NA
V: TRBV27
D: NA
CDR3: CASSLSRVGGYTF
DNA: TGTGCCAGCAGTTTAAGTCGGGTGGGGGGCTACACCTTC

J: TRBJ1-3
size: NA
V: TRBV7-2
D: TRBD1
CDR3: CASSLHPGGGNTIYF
DNA: TGTGCCAGCAGCTTACATCCAGGGGGAGGAAACACCATATATTTT

J: TRBJ1-5
size: few
V: TRBV2
D: TRBD1
CDR3: CASGGLDRRNLNQPQHF
DNA: TGTGCCAGCGGGGGCCTGGACAGGCGAAACCTCAATCAGCCCCAGCATTTT

J: TRBJ2-3
size: NA
V: TRBV29-1
D: NA
CDR3: CSVEGGPASSTDTQYF
DNA: TGCAGCGTTGAAGGGGGACCCGCATCGAGCACAGATACGCAGTATTTT

J: TRBJ1-6
size: NA
V: TRBV7-6
D: NA
CDR3: CASSSPGGPLHF
DNA: TGTGCCAGCAGCTCGCCCGGGGGCCCCCTCCACTTT

J: TRBJ2-2
size: few
V: TRBV3-1
D: NA
CDR3: CASSQVEGSGELFF
DNA: TGTGCCAGCAGCCAGGTCGAAGGTTCCGGGGAGCTGTTTTTT

J: TRBJ2-5
size: NA
V: TRBV3-1
D: NA
CDR3: CASSRYRGGETQYF
DNA: TGTGCCAGCAGCCGCTACCGGGGTGGAGAGACCCAGTACTTC

J: TRBJ2-5
size: many
V: TRBV28
D: NA
CDR3: CASSLRTHQETQYF
DNA: TGTGCCAGCAGTTTACGGACTCACCAAGAGACCCAGTACTTC

J: TRBJ2-7
size: once
V: TRBV11-2
D: TRBD1
CDR3: CTSSFGQGSYEQYF
DNA: TGTACCAGCAGCTTCGGACAGGGGTCCTACGAGCAGTACTTC